The clone carrying this T cell receptor (beta chain) was seen only a few times. The conserved closing phenylalanine or tryptophan is absent in this CDR3, likely reflecting a read error. It is unclear where the CDR3 begins or ends on the DNA, so no DNA is shown, and the CDR3 is as TCRdb lists it. This record comes from a study of T-cell reconstitution after alpha-beta-depleted transplantation in children. CDR1 and CDR2 (germline): LGHNA, YSLEER. The CDR3 is 8 amino acids in total, end residues counted. Unique molecular identifiers were built into the TCRbeta library. TCRdb re-derived calls from the PCR reads in MiXCR, one entry per CDR3 protein. The table includes about 500,000 distinct CDR3 sequences, less than 35% detected once.

The chain carries TRBV4-3 and TRBJ2-7. The sample was PBMCs from the stem cell graft donor, taken from the stem cell graft. This TCR came from a human donor who donated a stem cell graft to a child with aplastic anemia. CDR3 loop: CASSRTFP.